Below are 3 T cell receptor beta chains sequenced from a single sample in a study of metastatic and nonmetastatic thyroid tumors. Until they underwent thyroid surgery, no patient had received any treatment. TCRdb re-analyzed the PCR reads through MiXCR. The sample records more than 20,000 clones, around 13% being singletons. Sequencing was done on a sample of blood. Receptors were obtained from a female donor with papillary thyroid cancer or a benign thyroid nodule (not recorded which). Some clones in this sample may be carry-over from other donors' samples.

This clone was seen a few times. The junction departs from the called germline gene at one end, perhaps through a read error. This CDR3 is also generated by other DNA sequences in the sample. The chain couples TRBV4-2 to TRBJ2-1; TRBD2 agrees at 7 bases. The CDR3 totals 19 residues. Looked up from germline, CDR1 is LGHNA and CDR2 is YNFKEQ. CDR3 sequence: CASSPRRPSGVGALNEQFF. CDR3 sequence (DNA): TGTGCCAGCAGCCCACGCCGTCCCAGCGGGGTGGGAGCGCTAAATGAGCAGTTCTTT.

There are many counts of this clone. The junction does not match germline at one end; this may be a read error. The V gene is TRBV19, the J gene TRBJ2-3; TRBD2 matches at 9 bases. Per the germline V gene, CDR1 is LNHDA and CDR2 is SQIVND (reference sequence). This CDR3 contains 14 residues. The CDR3 is CKYRQGKNSGRQYF. As DNA, the CDR3 is TGCAAATACAGGCAGGGTAAAAATAGCGGGAGGCAGTATTTT.

The J gene is TRBJ1-2, the V gene TRBV20-1, with D perhaps TRBD1 (5 bases). CDR3 length: 14 amino acids. Trimming took off 0 bases at V and 5 bases at J, with 13 bases between the two ends. The germline V gene has CDR1 DFQATT and CDR2 SNEGSKA (reference sequence). The CDR3 DNA sequence: TGCAGTGCTAGAGATCAGGGTGGGGGATATGGCTACACCTTC. As protein: CSARDQGGGYGYTF.